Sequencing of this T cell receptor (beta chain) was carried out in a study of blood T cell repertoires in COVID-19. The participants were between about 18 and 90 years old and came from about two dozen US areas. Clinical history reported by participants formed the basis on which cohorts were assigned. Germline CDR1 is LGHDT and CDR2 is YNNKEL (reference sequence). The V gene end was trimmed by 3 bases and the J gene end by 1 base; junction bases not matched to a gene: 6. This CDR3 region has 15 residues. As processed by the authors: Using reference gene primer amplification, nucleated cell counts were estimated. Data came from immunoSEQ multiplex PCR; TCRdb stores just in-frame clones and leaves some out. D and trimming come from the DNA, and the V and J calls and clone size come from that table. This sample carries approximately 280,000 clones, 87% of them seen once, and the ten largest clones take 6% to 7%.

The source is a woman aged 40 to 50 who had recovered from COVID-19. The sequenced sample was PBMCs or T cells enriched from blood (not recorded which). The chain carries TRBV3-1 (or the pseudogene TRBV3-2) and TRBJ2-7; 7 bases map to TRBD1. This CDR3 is CASSQQGVISYEQYF. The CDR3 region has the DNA TGTGCCAGCAGCCAGCAGGGGGTGATATCCTACGAGCAGTACTTC.